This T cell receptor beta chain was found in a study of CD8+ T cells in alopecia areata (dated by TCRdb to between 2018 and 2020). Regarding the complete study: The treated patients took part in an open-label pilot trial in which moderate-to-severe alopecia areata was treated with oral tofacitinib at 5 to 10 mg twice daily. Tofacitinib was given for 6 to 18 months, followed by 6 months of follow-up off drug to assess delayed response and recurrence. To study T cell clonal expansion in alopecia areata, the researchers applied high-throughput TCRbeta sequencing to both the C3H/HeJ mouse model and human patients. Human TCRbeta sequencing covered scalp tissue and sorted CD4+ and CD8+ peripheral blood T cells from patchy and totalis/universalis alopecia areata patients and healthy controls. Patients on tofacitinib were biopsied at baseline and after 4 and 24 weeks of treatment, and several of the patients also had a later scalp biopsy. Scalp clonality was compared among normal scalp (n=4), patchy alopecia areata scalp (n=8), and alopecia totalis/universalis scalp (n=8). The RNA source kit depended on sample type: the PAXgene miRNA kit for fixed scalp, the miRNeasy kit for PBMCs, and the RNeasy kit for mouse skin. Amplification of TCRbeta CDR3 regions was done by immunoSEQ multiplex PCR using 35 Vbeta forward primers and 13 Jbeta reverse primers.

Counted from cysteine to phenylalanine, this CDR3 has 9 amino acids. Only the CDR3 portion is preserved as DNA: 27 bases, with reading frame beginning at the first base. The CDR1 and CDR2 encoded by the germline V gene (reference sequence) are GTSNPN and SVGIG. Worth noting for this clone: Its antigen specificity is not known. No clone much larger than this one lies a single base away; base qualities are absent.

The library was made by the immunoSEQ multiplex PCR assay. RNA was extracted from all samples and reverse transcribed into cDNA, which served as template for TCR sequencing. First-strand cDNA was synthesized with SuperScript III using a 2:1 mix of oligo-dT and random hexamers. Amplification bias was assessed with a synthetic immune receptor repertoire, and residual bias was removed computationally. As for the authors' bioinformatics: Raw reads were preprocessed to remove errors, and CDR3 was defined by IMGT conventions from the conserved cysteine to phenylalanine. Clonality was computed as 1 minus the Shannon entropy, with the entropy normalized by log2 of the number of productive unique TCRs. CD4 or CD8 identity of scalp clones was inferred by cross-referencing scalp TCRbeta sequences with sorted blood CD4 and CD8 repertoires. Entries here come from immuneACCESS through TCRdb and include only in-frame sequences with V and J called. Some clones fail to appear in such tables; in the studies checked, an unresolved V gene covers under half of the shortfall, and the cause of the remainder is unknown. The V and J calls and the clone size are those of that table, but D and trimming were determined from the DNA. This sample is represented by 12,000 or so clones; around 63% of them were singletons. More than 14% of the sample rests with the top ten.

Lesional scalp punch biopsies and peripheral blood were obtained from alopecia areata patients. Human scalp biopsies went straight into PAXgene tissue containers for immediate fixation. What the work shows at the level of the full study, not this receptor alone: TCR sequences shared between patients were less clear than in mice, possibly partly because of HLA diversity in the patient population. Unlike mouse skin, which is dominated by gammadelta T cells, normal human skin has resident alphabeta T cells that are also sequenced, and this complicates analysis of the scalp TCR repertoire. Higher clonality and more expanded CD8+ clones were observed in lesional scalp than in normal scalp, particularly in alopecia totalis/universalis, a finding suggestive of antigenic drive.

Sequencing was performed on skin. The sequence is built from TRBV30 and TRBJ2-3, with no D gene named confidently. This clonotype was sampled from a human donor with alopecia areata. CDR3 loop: CASGRTQYF. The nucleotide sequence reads TGTGCGTCGGGTCGTACGCAGTATTTT.